The sequence of this T cell receptor beta chain was determined in a study of CD8+ T cells in alopecia areata. The sequencing template was cDNA reverse transcribed from extracted RNA. Profiling relied on immunoSEQ multiplex PCR, and the TCRdb table lists in-frame clones only, not all of them. The profile shows 200,000 to 250,000 clones, around 43% of them singletons. Whole-study results and caveats: Scalp samples also yield sequences from resident alphabeta T cells of normal skin.

As for treatment: oral pan-JAK inhibitor, 5-10 mg twice daily. Those with alopecia areata gave lesional scalp punch biopsies and peripheral blood. The germline gives CDR1 MGHRA, CDR2 YSYEKL. Trimming took 0 bases from V and 4 from J; bases not matched to a gene: 9. The CDR3 length is 17 residues. Only a few counts were recorded for this clone. No antigen is known for it. The origin of this receptor is a human donor with alopecia areata. V usage is TRBV4-1 and J usage is TRBJ1-5; 7 bases line up with TRBD1. The sequencing here drew on CD4+ T cells sorted from blood, taken at approximately week 37, from a patient treated with tofacitinib. In DNA, the CDR3 is TGCGCCAGCAGCCAAGACCAGACAGGGCAGATAAATCAGCCCCAGCATTTT. It encodes CASSQDQTGQINQPQHF.